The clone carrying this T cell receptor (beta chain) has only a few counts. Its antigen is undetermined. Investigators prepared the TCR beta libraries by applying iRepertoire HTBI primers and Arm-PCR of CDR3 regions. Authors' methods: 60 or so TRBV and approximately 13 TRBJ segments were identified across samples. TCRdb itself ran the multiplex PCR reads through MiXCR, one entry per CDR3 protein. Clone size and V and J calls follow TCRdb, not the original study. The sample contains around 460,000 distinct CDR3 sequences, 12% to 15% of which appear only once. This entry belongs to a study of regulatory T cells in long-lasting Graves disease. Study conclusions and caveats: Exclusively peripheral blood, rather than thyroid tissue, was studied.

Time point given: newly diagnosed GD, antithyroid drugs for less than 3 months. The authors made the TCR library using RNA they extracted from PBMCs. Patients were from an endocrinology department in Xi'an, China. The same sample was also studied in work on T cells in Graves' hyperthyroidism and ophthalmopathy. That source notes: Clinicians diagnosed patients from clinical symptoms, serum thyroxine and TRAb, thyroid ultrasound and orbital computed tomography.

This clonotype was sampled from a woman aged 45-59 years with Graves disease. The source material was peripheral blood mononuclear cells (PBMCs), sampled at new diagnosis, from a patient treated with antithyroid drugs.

CDR3: CASSYSNNNEQFF. Written as DNA, the CDR3 is TGTGCCAGCAGTTACTCGAACAACAATGAGCAGTTCTTC. V is TRBV6-2 or TRBV6-3 and J is TRBJ2-1; D gene ambiguous. From germline, CDR1 is MNHEY and CDR2 SVGEGT. V lost 0 bases, J lost 5 bases, and 5 bases lay in between. The CDR3 is 13 amino acids.